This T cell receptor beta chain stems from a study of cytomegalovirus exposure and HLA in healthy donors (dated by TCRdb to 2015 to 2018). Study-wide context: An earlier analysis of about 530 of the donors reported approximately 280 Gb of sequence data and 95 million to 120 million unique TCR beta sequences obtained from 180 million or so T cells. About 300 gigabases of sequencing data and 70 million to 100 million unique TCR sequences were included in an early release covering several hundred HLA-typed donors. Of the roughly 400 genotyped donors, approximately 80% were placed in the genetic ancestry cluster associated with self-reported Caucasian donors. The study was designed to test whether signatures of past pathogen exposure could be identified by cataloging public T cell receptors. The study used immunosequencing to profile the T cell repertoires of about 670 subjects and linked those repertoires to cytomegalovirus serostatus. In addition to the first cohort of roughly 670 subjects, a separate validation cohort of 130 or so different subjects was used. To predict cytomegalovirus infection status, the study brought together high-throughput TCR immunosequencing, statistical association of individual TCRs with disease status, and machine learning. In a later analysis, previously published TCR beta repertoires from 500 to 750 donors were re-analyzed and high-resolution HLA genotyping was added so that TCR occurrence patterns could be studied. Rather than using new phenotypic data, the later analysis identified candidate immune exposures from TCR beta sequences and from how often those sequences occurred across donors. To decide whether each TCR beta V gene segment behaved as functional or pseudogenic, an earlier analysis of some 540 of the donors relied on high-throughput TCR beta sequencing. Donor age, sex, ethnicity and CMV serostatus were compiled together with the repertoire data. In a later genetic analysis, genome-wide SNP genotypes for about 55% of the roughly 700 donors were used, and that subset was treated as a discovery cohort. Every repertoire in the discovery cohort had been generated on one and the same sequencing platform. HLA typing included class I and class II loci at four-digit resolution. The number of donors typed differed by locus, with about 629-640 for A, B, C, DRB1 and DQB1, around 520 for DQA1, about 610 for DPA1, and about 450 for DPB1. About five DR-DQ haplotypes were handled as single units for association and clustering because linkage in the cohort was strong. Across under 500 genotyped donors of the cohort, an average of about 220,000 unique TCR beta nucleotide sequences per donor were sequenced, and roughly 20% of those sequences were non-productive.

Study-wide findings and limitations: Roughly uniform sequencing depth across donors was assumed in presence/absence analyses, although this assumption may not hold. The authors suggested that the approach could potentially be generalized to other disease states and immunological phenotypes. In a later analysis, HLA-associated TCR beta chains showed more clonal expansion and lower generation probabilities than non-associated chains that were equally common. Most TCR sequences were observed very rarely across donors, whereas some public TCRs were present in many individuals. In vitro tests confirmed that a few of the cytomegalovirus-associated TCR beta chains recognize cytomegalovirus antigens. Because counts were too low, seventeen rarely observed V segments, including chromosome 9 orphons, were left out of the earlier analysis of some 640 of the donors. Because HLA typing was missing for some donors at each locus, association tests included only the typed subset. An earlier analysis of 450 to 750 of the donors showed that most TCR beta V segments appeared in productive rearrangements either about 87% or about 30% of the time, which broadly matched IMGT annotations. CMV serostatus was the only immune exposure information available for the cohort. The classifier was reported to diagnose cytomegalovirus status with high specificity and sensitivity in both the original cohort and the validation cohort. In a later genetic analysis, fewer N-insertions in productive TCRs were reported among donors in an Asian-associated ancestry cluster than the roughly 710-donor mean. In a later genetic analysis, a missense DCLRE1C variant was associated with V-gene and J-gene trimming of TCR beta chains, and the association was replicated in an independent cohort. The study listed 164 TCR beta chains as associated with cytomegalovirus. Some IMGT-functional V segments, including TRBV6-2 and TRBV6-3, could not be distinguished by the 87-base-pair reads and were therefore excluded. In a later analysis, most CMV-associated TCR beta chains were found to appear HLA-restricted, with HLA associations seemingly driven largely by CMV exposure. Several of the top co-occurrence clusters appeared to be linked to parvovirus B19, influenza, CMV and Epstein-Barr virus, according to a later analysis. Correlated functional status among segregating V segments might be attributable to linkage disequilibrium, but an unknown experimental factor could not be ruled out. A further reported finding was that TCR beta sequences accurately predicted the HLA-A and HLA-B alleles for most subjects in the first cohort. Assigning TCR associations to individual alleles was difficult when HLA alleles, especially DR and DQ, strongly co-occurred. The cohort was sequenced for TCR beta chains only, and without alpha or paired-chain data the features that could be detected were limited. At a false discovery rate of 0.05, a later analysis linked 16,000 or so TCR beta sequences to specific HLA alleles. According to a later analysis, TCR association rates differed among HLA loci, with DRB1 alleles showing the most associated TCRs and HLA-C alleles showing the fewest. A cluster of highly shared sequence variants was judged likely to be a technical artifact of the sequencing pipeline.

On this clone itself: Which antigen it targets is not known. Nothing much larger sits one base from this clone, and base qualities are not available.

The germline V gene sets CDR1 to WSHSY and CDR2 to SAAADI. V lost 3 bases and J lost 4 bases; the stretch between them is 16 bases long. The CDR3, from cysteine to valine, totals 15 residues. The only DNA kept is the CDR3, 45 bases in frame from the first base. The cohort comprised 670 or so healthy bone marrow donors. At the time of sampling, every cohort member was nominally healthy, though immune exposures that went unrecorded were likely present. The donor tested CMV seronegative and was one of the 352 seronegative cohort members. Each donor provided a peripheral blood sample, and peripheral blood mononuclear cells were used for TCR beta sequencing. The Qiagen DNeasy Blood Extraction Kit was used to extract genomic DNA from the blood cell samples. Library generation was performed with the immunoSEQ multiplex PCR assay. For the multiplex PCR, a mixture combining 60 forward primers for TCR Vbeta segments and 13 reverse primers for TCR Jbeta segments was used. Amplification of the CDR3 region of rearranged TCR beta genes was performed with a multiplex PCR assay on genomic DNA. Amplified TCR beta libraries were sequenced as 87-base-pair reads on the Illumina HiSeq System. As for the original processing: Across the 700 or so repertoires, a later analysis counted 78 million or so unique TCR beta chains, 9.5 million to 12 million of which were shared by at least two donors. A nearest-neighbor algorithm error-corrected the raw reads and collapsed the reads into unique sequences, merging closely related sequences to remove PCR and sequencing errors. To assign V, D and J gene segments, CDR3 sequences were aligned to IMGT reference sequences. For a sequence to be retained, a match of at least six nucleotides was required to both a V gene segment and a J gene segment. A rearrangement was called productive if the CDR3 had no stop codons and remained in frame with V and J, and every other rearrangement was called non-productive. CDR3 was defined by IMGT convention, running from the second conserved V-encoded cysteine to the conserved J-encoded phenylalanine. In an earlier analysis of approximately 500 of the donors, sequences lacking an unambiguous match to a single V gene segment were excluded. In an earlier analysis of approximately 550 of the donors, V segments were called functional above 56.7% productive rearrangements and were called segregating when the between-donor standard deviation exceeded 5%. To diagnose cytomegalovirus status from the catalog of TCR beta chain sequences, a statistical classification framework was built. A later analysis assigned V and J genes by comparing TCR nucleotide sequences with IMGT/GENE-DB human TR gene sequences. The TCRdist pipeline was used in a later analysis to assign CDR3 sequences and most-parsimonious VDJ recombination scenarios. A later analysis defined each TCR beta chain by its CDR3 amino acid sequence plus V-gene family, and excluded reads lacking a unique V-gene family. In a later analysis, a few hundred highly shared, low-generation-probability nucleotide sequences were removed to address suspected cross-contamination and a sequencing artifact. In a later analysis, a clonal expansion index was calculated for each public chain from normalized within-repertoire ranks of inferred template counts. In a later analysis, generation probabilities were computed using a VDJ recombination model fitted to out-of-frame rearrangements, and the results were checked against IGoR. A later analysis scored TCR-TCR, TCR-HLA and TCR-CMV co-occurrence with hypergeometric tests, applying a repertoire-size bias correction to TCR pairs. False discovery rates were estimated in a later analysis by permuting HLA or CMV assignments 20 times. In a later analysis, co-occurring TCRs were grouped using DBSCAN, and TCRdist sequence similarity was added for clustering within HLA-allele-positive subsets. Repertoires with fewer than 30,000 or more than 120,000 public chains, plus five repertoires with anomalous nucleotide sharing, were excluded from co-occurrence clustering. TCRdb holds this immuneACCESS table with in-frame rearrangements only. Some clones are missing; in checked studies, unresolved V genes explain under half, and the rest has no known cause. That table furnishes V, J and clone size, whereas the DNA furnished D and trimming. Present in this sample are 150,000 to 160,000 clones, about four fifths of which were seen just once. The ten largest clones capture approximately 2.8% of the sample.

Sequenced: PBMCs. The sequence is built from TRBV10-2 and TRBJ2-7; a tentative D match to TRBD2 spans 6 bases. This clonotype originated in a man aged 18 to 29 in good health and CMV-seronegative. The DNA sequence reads TGCGCCAGCAGTGATTGGGACTCCACCCTTTACGAGCAGTACGTC. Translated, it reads CASSDWDSTLYEQYV.